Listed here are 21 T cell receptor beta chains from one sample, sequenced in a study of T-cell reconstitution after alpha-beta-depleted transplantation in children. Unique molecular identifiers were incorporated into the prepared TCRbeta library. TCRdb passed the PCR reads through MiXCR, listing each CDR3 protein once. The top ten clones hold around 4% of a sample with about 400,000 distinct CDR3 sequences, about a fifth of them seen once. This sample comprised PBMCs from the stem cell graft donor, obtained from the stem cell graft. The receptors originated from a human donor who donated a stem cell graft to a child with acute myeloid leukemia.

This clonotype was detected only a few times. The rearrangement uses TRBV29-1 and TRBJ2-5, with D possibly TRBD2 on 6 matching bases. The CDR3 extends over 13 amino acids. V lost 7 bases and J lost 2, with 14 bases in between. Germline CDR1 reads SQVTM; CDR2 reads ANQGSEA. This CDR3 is CSARLGLQETQYF. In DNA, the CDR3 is TGCAGCGCCCGACTAGGGTTACAAGAGACCCAGTACTTC.

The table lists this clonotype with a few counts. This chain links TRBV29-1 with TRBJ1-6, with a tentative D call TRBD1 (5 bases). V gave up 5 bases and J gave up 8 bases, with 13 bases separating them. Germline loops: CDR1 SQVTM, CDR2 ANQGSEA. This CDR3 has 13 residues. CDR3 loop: CSVLPGPYSPLHF. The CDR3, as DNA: TGCAGCGTTTTACCGGGACCCTATTCACCCCTCCACTTT.

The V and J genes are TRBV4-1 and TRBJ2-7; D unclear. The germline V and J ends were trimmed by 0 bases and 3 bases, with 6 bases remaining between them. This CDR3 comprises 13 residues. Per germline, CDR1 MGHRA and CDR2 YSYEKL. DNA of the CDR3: TGCGCCAGCAGCCAAGAGGGTCTCTACGAGCAGTACTTC. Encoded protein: CASSQEGLYEQYF.

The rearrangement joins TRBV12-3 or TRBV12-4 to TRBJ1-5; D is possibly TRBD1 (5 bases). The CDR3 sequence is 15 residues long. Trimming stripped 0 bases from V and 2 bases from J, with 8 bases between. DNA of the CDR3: TGTGCCAGCAGTTTAGCAGGGGAAGGCAATCAGCCCCAGCATTTT. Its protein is CASSLAGEGNQPQHF.

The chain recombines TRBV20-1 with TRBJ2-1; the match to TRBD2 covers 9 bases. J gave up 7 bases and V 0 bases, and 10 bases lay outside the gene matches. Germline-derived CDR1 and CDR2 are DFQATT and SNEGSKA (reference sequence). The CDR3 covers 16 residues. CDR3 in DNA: TGCAGTGCTAGAGATCCGGGGCGGGAGGGCCAGAATGAGCAGTTCTTC. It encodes CSARDPGREGQNEQFF.

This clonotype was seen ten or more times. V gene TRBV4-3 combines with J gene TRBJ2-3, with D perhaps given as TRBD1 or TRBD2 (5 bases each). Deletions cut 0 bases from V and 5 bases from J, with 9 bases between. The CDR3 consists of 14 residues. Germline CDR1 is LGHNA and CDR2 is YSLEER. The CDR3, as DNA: TGCGCCAGCAGCCAAGATCGAGGGGTAGATACGCAGTATTTT. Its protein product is CASSQDRGVDTQYF.

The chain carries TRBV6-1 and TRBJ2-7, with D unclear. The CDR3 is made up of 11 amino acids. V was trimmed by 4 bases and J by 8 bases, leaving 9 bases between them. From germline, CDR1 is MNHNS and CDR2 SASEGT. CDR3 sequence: CASSATLQQYF. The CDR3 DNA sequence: TGTGCCAGCAGTGCCACGTTGCAGCAGTACTTC.

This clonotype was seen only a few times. CDR3 DNA sequence: TGTGCCAGCAGCTTAGGGCGGGGTCCTTACAATGAGCAGTTCTTC. Translated: CASSLGRGPYNEQFF. J is TRBJ2-1 and V is TRBV7-9, with D possibly TRBD2 on 6 matching bases. Trimming took 1 base from V and 4 from J, leaving 11 bases between them. The CDR3 consists of 15 residues. The germline V gene encodes CDR1 SEHNR and CDR2 FQNEAQ (reference sequence).

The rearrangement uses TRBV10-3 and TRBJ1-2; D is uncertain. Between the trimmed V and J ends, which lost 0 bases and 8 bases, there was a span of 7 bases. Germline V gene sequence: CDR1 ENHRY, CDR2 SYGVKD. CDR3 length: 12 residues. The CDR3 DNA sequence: TGTGCCATCAGTGAGTCCCCAACGGGCTACACCTTC. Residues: CAISESPTGYTF.

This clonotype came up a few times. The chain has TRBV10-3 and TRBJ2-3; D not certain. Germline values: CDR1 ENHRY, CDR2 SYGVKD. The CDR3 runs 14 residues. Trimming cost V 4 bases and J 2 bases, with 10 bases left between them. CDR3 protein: CAISAVGNTDTQYF. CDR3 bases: TGTGCCATCAGTGCTGTCGGAAACACAGATACGCAGTATTTT.

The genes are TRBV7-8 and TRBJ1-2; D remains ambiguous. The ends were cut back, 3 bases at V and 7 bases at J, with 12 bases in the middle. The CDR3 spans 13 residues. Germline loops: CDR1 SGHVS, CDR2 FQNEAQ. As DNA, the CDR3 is TGTGCCAGCAGCTTTTCCCTAATGGGTGGCTACACCTTC. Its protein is CASSFSLMGGYTF.

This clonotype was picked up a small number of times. Here the CDR3 reads CASSHATQFF. The DNA of the CDR3 is TGTGCCAGCAGTCACGCGACGCAGTTCTTC. The chain couples TRBV25-1 to TRBJ2-1; D unclear. The CDR3 is 10 residues long. Deletions cut 5 bases from V and 12 bases from J, with 8 bases between. Germline CDR1 reads MGHDK; CDR2 reads SYGVNS. The full variable domain, in which reference TRBV25-1 and TRBJ2-1 provide the parts outside the CDR3, is EADIYQTPRYLVIGTGKKITLECSQTMGHDKMYWYQQDPGMELHLIHYSYGVNSTEKGDLSSESTVSRIRTEHFPLTLESARPSHTSQYLCASSHATQFFGPGTRLTVL.

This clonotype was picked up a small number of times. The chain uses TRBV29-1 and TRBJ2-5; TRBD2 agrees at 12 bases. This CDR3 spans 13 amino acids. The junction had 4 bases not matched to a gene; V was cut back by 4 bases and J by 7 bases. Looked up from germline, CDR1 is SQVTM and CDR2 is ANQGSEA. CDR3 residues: CSVGLAGDGTQYF. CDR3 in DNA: TGCAGCGTTGGACTAGCGGGAGATGGGACCCAGTACTTC. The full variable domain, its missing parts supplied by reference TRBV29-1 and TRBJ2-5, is SAVISQKPSRDICQRGTSLTIQCQVDSQVTMMFWYRQQPGQSLTLIATANQGSEATYESGFVIDKFPISRPNLTFSTLTVSNMSPEDSSIYLCSVGLAGDGTQYFGPGTRLLVL.

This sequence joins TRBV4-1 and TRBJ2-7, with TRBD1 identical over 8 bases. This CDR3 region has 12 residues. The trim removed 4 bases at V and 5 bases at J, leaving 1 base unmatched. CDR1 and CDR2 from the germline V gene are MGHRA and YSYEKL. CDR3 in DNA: TGCGCCAGCAGCCCGACAGGGGACGAGCAGTACTTC. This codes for CASSPTGDEQYF.

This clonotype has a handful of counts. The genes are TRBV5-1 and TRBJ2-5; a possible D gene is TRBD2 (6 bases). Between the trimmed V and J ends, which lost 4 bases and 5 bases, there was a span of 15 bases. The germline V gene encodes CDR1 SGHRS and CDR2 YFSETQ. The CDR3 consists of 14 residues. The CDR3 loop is CASSPPSASETQYF. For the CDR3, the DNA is TGCGCCAGCAGCCCCCCTAGCGCCTCGGAGACCCAGTACTTC.

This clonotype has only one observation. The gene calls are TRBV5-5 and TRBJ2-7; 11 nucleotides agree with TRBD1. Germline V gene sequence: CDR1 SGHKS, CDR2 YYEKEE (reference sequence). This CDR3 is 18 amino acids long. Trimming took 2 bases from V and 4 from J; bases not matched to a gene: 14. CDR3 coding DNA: TGTGCCAGCAGCTTCCCCGGGACAGGGGGGACCAAGCTTTACGAGCAGTACTTC. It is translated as CASSFPGTGGTKLYEQYF.

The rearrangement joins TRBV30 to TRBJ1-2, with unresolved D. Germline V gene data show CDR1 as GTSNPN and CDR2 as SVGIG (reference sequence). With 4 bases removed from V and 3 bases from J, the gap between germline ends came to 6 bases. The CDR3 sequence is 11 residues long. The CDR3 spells CAWMEYYGYTF. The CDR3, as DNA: TGTGCCTGGATGGAATACTATGGCTACACCTTC.

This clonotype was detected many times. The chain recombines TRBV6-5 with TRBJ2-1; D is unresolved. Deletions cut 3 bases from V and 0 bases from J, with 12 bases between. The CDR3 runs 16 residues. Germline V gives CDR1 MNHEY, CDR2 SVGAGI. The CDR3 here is CASSYVSASSYNEQFF. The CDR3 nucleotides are TGTGCCAGCAGTTATGTCTCGGCTAGCTCCTACAATGAGCAGTTCTTC.

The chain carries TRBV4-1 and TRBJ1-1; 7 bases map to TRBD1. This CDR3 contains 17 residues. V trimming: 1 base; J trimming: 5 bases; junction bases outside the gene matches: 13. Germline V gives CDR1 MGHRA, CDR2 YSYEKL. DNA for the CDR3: TGCGCCAGCAGCCAAGGAGGCAAATTGACAGGGAGGACTGAAGCTTTCTTT. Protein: CASSQGGKLTGRTEAFF.

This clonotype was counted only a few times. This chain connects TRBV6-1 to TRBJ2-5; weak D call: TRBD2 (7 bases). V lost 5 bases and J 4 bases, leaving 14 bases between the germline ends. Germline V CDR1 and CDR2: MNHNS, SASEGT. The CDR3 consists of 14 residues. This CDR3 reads CASSQGRGRETQYF. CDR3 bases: TGTGCCAGCAGTCAGGGGAGGGGTCGAGAGACCCAGTACTTC.

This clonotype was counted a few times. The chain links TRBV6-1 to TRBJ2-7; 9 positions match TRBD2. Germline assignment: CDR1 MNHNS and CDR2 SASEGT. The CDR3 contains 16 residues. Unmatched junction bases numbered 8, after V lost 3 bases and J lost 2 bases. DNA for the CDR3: TGTGCCAGCAGTGAGACGACTAGCGGAGCCGCCTACGAGCAGTACTTC. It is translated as CASSETTSGAAYEQYF.